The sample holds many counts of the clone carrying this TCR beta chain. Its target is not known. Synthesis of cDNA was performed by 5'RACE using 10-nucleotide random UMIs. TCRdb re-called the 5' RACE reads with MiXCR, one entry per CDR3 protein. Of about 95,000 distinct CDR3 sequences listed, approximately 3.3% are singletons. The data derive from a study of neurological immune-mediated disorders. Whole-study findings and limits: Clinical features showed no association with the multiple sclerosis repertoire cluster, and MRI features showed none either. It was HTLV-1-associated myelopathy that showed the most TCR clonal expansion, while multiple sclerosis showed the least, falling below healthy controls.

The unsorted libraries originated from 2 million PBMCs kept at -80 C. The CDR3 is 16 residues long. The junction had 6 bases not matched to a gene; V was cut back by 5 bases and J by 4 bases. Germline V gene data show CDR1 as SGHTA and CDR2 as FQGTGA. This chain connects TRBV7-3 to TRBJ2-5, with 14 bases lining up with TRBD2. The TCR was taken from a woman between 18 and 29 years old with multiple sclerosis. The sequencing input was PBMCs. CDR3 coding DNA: TGTGCCAGCAGCCTGGGGACTAGCGGGAGAGGAGAGACCCAGTACTTC. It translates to CASSLGTSGRGETQYF.